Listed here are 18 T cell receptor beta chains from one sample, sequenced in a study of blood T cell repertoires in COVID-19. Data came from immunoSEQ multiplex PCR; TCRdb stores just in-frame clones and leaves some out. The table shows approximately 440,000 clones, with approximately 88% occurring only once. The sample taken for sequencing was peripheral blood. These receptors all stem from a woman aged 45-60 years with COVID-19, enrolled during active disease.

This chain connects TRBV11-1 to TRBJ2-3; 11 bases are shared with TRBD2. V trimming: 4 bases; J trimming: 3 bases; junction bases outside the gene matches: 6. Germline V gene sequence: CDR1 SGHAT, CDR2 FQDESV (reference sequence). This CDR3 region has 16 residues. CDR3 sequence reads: CASSSRPSGGTDTQYF. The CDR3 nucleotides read TGTGCCAGCAGCTCCCGACCTAGCGGGGGGACAGATACGCAGTATTTT.

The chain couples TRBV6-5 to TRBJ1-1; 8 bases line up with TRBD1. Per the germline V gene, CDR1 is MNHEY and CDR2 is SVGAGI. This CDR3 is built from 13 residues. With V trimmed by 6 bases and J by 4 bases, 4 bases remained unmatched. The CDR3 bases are TGTGCCAGCAGGATTGACAGGGGCACTGAAGCTTTCTTT. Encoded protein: CASRIDRGTEAFF.

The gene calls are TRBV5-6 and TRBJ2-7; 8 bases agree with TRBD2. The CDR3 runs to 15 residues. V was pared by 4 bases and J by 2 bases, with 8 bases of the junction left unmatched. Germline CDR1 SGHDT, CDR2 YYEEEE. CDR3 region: CASSPTTSVAYEQYF. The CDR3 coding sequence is TGTGCCAGCAGCCCTACGACTAGCGTTGCCTACGAGCAGTACTTC. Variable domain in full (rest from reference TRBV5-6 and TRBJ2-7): DAGVTQSPTHLIKTRGQQVTLRCSPKSGHDTVSWYQQALGQGPQFIFQYYEEEERQRGNFPDRFSGHQFPNYSSELNVNALLLGDSALYLCASSPTTSVAYEQYFGPGTRLTVT.

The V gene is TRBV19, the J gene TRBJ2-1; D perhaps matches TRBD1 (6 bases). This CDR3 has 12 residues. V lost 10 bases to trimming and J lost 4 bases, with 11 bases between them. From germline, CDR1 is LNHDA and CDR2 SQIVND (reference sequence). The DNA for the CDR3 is TGTGCCACCGAGGGGGAGTACAATGAGCAGTTCTTC. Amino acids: CATEGEYNEQFF.

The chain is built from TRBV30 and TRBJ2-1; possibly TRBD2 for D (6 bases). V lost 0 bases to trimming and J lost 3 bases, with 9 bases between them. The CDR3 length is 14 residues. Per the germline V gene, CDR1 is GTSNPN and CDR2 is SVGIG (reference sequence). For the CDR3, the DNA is TGTGCCTGGAGTGTATGGGGGGTCTACAATGAGCAGTTCTTC. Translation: CAWSVWGVYNEQFF.

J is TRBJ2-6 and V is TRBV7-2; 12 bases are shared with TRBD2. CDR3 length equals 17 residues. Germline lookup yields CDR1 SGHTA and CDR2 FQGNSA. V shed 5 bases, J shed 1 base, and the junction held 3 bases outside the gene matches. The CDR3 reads CASSPGTSGSGANVLTF. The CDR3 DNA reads TGTGCCAGCAGCCCAGGGACTAGCGGGTCTGGGGCCAACGTCCTGACTTTC. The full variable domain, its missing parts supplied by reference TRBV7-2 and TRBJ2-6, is GAGVSQSPSNKVTEKGKDVELRCDPISGHTALYWYRQSLGQGLEFLIYFQGNSAPDKSGLPSDRFSAERTGGSVSTLTIQRTQQEDSAVYLCASSPGTSGSGANVLTFGAGSRLTVL.

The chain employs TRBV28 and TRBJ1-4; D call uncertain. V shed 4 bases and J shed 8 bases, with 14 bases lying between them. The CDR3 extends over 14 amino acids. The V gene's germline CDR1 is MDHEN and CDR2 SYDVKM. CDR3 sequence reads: CASSSPSLREKLFF. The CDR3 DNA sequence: TGTGCCAGCAGTTCCCCTTCCCTTCGGGAAAAACTGTTTTTT.

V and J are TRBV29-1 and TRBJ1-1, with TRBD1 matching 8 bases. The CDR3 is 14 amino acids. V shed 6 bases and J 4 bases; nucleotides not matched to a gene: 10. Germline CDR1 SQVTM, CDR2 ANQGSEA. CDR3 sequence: CSVSPIGQGTEAFF. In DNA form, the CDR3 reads TGCAGCGTATCCCCAATCGGACAGGGCACTGAAGCTTTCTTT.

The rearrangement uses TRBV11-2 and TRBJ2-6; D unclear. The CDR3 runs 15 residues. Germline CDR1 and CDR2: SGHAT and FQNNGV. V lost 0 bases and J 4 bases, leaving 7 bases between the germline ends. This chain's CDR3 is CASSLDVSGANVLTF. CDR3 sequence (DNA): TGTGCCAGCAGCTTAGATGTATCCGGGGCCAACGTCCTGACTTTC.

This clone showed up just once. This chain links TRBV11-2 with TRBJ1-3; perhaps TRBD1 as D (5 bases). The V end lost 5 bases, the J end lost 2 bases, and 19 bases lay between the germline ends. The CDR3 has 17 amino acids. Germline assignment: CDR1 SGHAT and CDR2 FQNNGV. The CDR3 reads CASSLGRARGAGNTIYF. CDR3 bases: TGTGCCAGCAGCCTCGGACGAGCCCGGGGGGCTGGAAACACCATATATTTT.

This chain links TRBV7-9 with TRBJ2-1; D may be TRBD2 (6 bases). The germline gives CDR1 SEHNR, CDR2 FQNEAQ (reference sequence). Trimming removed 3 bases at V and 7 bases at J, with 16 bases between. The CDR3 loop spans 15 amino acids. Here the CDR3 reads CASSLGGLQSNEQFF. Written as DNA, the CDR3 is TGTGCCAGCAGCTTGGGGGGACTCCAATCAAATGAGCAGTTCTTC.

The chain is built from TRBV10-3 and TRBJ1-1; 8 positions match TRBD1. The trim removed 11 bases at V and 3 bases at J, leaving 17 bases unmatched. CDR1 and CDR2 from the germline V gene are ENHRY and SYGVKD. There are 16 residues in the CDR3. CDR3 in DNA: TGTGCCTCCAAGGGGCCGGACAGGGAGAGCGACACTGAAGCTTTCTTT. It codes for CASKGPDRESDTEAFF.

This CDR3 is CASSYSRVGEKLFF. The CDR3 DNA follows: TGTGCCAGCAGTTACTCCAGGGTTGGCGAAAAACTGTTTTTT. The chain is built from TRBV6-5 and TRBJ1-4, with D tentatively TRBD1 (5 bases). CDR3 size: 14 residues. CDR1 MNHEY and CDR2 SVGAGI come from the germline V gene. Trimming took off 0 bases at V and 8 bases at J, with 10 bases between the two ends.

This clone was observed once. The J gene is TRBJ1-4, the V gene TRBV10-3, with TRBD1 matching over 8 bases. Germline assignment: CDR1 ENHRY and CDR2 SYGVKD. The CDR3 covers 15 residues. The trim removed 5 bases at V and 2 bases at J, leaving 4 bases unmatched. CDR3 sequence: CAISPDRGTNEKLFF. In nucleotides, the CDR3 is TGTGCCATCAGTCCCGACAGGGGCACTAATGAAAAACTGTTTTTT.

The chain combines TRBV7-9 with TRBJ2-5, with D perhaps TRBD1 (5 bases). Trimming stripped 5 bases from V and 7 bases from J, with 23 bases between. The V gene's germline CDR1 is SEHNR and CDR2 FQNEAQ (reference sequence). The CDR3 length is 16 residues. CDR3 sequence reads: CASSPRMDKIPGTQYF. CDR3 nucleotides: TGTGCCAGCAGCCCCCGGATGGACAAAATCCCAGGGACCCAGTACTTC.

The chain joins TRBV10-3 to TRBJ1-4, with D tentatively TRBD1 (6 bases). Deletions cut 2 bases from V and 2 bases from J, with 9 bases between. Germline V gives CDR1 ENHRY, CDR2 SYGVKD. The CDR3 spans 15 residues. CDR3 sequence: CAISEHTGTNEKLFF. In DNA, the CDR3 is TGTGCCATCAGTGAGCACACAGGGACTAATGAAAAACTGTTTTTT.

DNA of the CDR3: TGTGCCAGCAGCCCAGTGGGGGCCCCCGGAGATACGCAGTATTTT. This sequence encodes CASSPVGAPGDTQYF. J is TRBJ2-3 and V is TRBV9; possibly TRBD1 for D (6 bases). Trimming left V 4 bases short and J 5 bases short, with 17 bases between. This CDR3 comprises 15 residues. The V gene's germline CDR1 is SGDLS and CDR2 YYNGEE.

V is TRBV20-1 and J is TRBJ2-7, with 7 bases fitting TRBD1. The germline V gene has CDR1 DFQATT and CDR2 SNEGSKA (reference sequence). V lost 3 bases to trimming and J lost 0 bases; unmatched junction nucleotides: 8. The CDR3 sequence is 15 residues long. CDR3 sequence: CSASLPGQDSYEQYF. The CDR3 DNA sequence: TGCAGTGCTAGTCTCCCTGGACAGGACTCCTACGAGCAGTACTTC.